This paragraph covers one TCR beta chain sequence. The data originate from a study of blood T cell repertoires in COVID-19. Study-level information: COVID-19 samples, acute and convalescent, were from the United States, Italy and Spain.

Authors' processing steps: Estimated nucleated cell counts came from reference gene primer amplification. Libraries were prepared by immunoSEQ multiplex PCR; TCRdb keeps only in-frame clonotypes and omits some of them. V and J calls plus clone size are reproduced from that table; the DNA served to infer D and trimming. Among hundreds of thousands of clones, nearly 90% were seen once, and the ten largest hold roughly 2%. This CDR3 has 14 residues. The V segment lost 8 bases and the J segment 4 bases; nucleotides outside the gene matches: 5. Per the germline V gene, CDR1 is MNHEY and CDR2 is SVGAGI. Participant ages covered about 18 to 95 years across about two dozen US areas.

The source material was PBMCs or T cells enriched from blood (not recorded which). The sequence derives from a woman between 18 and 29 years old with acute COVID-19. This rearrangement joins TRBV6-5 to TRBJ2-5; 12 nucleotides agree with TRBD2. CDR3 sequence (DNA): TGTGCCAGCCAGCTAGCGGGGGGGGGAGAGACCCAGTACTTC. This sequence encodes CASQLAGGGETQYF.